The 20 T cell receptor beta chains below all came from one sample that was sequenced in a study of T cell responses to AZD1222 COVID-19 vaccine. The table came from immunoSEQ multiplex PCR; TCRdb's copy has only in-frame clones and leaves some out. The sample consists of 90,000 to 150,000 clones, about 89% of them appearing once. The sample consisted of peripheral blood, taken on day 0 of AZD1222 vaccination. All receptors come from an adult in good health.

In this sample, this clone turned up once. This chain joins TRBV5-4 and TRBJ2-2, with 7 bases fitting TRBD1. The V gene's germline CDR1 is SGHNT and CDR2 YYREEE (reference sequence). There are 15 residues in the CDR3. The junction had 8 bases not matched to a gene; V was cut back by 4 bases and J by 5 bases. The CDR3 is CASSPGQSFTGELFF. Written as DNA, the CDR3 is TGTGCCAGCAGCCCGGGACAGTCTTTTACCGGGGAGCTGTTTTTT. Looking up the rest from reference TRBV5-4 and TRBJ2-2 gives the full variable domain: ETGVTQSPTHLIKTRGQQVTLRCSSQSGHNTVSWYQQALGQGPQFIFQYYREEENGRGNFPPRFSGLQFPNYSSELNVNALELDDSALYLCASSPGQSFTGELFFGEGSRLTVL.

J is TRBJ1-1 and V is TRBV18; 7 bases line up with TRBD1. The V and J ends lost 2 bases and 5 bases, in that order; junction bases with no gene match: 5. The CDR3 consists of 14 residues. Germline CDR1 is KGHSH and CDR2 is LQKENI. CDR3 loop: CASSPEQGGTEAFF. CDR3 nucleotides: TGTGCCAGCTCACCAGAGCAGGGGGGTACTGAAGCTTTCTTT.

The V call is TRBV3-1 (or the pseudogene TRBV3-2), the J call TRBJ1-2, with D unclear. The CDR3 is made up of 15 amino acids. V was cut by 6 bases and J by 6 bases, with 20 bases left in between. From germline, CDR1 is LGHDT and CDR2 YNNKEL (reference sequence). The CDR3 nucleotides read TGTGCCAGCAGTCGCGACCAGGTGGAAACCCATGGCTACACCTTC. Encoded protein: CASSRDQVETHGYTF.

The chain joins TRBV15 to TRBJ1-1; tentatively, D is TRBD1 (5 bases). This CDR3 has 16 amino acids. CDR1 is LNHNV, CDR2 YYDKDF, per germline (reference sequence). The V gene lost 1 base and the J gene lost 3 bases, with 15 bases spanning the gap. CDR3: CATSRGRTLGDTEAFF. As DNA, the CDR3 is TGTGCCACCAGCAGAGGGCGGACCCTGGGGGACACTGAAGCTTTCTTT.

The V gene is TRBV19, the J gene TRBJ1-2, with D possibly TRBD1 on 6 matching bases. This CDR3 is 14 amino acids long. Germline V gives CDR1 LNHDA, CDR2 SQIVND (reference sequence). Trimming removed 4 bases from V and 4 bases from J, with 13 bases in between. In DNA form, the CDR3 reads TGTGCCAGTAGTACAGGACAGAACCTCTATGGCTACACCTTC. This sequence encodes CASSTGQNLYGYTF. Complete variable domain (other parts from reference TRBV19 and TRBJ1-2): DGGITQSPKYLFRKEGQNVTLSCEQNLNHDAMYWYRQDPGQGLRLIYYSQIVNDFQKGDIAEGYSVSREKKESFPLTVTSAQKNPTAFYLCASSTGQNLYGYTFGSGTRLTVV.

There are a few counts of this clone. The chain employs TRBV27 and TRBJ2-7, with 9 bases lining up with TRBD2. Germline assignment: CDR1 MNHEY and CDR2 SMNVEV (reference sequence). V lost 5 bases and J lost 4; bases outside the gene matches: 6. CDR3 length: 14 amino acids. The CDR3 reads CASSISGSGYEQYF. CDR3 DNA sequence: TGTGCCAGCAGTATTAGCGGGAGTGGGTACGAGCAGTACTTC.

The rearrangement links TRBV5-8 to TRBJ1-1, with D possibly matching TRBD1 (5 bases). The germline V gene encodes CDR1 SGHTS and CDR2 YDEGEE. This CDR3 contains 12 residues. Between the trimmed V and J ends, which lost 5 bases and 5 bases, there was a span of 10 bases. CDR3: CASRWGNTEAFF. In DNA, the CDR3 is TGTGCCAGCAGATGGGGGAATACTGAAGCTTTCTTT.

The CDR3 region is CASSFQVGRETQYF. DNA of the CDR3: TGTGCCAGCAGCTTTCAGGTGGGGCGAGAGACCCAGTACTTC. V and J are TRBV5-5 and TRBJ2-5; perhaps TRBD1 as D (5 bases). CDR1 and CDR2 from the germline V gene are SGHKS and YYEKEE (reference sequence). The CDR3 extends over 14 amino acids. Trimming took 2 bases from V and 4 from J, leaving 12 bases between them.

The chain uses TRBV7-2 and TRBJ1-2; 9 bases agree with TRBD1. The germline gives CDR1 SGHTA, CDR2 FQGNSA. Losses at the gene ends were 5 bases for V and 8 bases for J; bases not matched to a gene: 6. The CDR3 is 13 residues long. Written as DNA, the CDR3 is TGTGCCAGCAGCGAACAGGGGGCGCTCGGCTACACCTTC. The encoded protein is CASSEQGALGYTF.

A few counts support this clone. The V and J genes are TRBV25-1 and TRBJ2-5; 10 bases are a match to TRBD2. The CDR3 is 16 residues long. CDR1 is MGHDK and CDR2 is SYGVNS in the germline V gene. The junction had 8 bases not matched to a gene; V was cut back by 2 bases and J by 5 bases. In DNA, the CDR3 is TGTGCCAGCAGTGAACCCAGCGGGAGGGCCGGGGAGACCCAGTACTTC. Its translation: CASSEPSGRAGETQYF.

The chain has TRBV12-3 or TRBV12-4 and TRBJ1-2; the match to TRBD1 covers 7 bases. J gave up 4 bases and V 6 bases, and 2 bases lay outside the gene matches. The CDR3 spans 12 residues. The CDR3 protein is CASRTGPYGYTF. The DNA for the CDR3 is TGTGCCAGCAGGACAGGGCCCTATGGCTACACCTTC.

The chain links TRBV24-1 to TRBJ1-2, with 7 nucleotides matching TRBD1. This CDR3 spans 13 amino acids. Germline V CDR1 and CDR2: KGHDR, SFDVKD. The V and J ends lost 6 bases and 4 bases, in that order; junction bases with no gene match: 4. CDR3 protein: CATSTGEGYGYTF. The CDR3 DNA is TGTGCCACCAGTACAGGGGAGGGCTATGGCTACACCTTC.

This chain joins TRBV7-8 and TRBJ1-1, with D perhaps matching TRBD1 (6 bases). With 7 bases removed from V and 5 bases from J, the gap between germline ends came to 26 bases. From germline, CDR1 is SGHVS and CDR2 FQNEAQ. The CDR3 extends over 17 amino acids. The CDR3 nucleotides read TGTGCCAGCACCCCGCCGGGCAGGGGTGTGAGGTCGACTGAAGCTTTCTTT. Protein product: CASTPPGRGVRSTEAFF.

The chain employs TRBV5-6 and TRBJ1-5; D unclear. This CDR3 has 14 residues. Germline assignment: CDR1 SGHDT and CDR2 YYEEEE. The V gene lost 0 bases and the J gene lost 0 bases, with 4 bases spanning the gap. CDR3 amino acids: CASSLESSNQPQHF. The CDR3 DNA reads TGTGCCAGCAGCTTGGAGAGTAGCAATCAGCCCCAGCATTTT. Full variable domain (outside the CDR3, taken from reference TRBV5-6 and TRBJ1-5): DAGVTQSPTHLIKTRGQQVTLRCSPKSGHDTVSWYQQALGQGPQFIFQYYEEEERQRGNFPDRFSGHQFPNYSSELNVNALLLGDSALYLCASSLESSNQPQHFGDGTRLSIL.

The chain links TRBV18 to TRBJ1-1, with 7 bases matching TRBD1. CDR1 is KGHSH, CDR2 LQKENI, per germline. After removal of 3 bases from V and 7 bases from J, the junction contained 11 bases not matched to a gene. The CDR3 sequence is 15 residues long. In DNA form, the CDR3 reads TGTGCCAGCTCACCCCTCGTGAAGGGGGCCCTTGAAGCTTTCTTT. It yields the protein CASSPLVKGALEAFF.

The CDR3, as DNA: TGCGCCAGCGGACACCTCAATCAGCCCCAGCATTTT. Encoded protein: CASGHLNQPQHF. The rearrangement uses TRBV10-2 and TRBJ1-5, with D possibly TRBD1 on 5 matching bases. From germline, CDR1 is WSHSY and CDR2 SAAADI. Trimming stripped 8 bases from V and 3 bases from J, with 8 bases between. There are 12 residues in the CDR3.

This chain joins TRBV30 and TRBJ1-2; possible D gene TRBD1, 5 bases. V was pared by 3 bases and J by 8 bases, with 13 bases between. CDR3 length: 12 residues. Per germline, CDR1 GTSNPN and CDR2 SVGIG (reference sequence). The CDR3 coding sequence is TGTGCCTGGAGCAGGGACCGAGGGGGCTACACCTTC. Protein sequence: CAWSRDRGGYTF. The full variable domain, completed using reference TRBV30 and TRBJ1-2, is SQTIHQWPATLVQPVGSPLSLECTVEGTSNPNLYWYRQAAGRGLQLLFYSVGIGQISSEVPQNLSASRPQDRQFILSSKKLLLSDSGFYLCAWSRDRGGYTFGSGTRLTVV.

The chain couples TRBV12-3 or TRBV12-4 to TRBJ1-2; no clear D. The length of the CDR3 is 10 residues. Trimming left V 8 bases short and J 8 bases short, with 9 bases between. CDR3 in DNA: TGTGCCAGCTCAGCTGGAGGCTACACCTTC. It translates to CASSAGGYTF.

The rearrangement links TRBV7-8 to TRBJ2-6; D remains ambiguous. V was pared by 1 base and J by 4 bases, with 5 bases between. CDR3 size: 14 residues. The germline gives CDR1 SGHVS, CDR2 FQNEAQ. Here the CDR3 reads CASSLGNGANVLTF. The CDR3 region has the DNA TGTGCCAGCAGCTTAGGTAACGGGGCCAACGTCCTGACTTTC.

The CDR3 nucleotides are TGTGCCAGCAGCCAAGACAGTCCCTATGGCTACACCTTC. This sequence encodes CASSQDSPYGYTF. The chain recombines TRBV3-1 (or the pseudogene TRBV3-2) with TRBJ1-2; D gene uncertain. Trimming shortened V by 0 bases and J by 4 bases, and 6 bases separated the two germline ends. The CDR3 contains 13 residues. Germline loops: CDR1 LGHDT, CDR2 YNNKEL (reference sequence).